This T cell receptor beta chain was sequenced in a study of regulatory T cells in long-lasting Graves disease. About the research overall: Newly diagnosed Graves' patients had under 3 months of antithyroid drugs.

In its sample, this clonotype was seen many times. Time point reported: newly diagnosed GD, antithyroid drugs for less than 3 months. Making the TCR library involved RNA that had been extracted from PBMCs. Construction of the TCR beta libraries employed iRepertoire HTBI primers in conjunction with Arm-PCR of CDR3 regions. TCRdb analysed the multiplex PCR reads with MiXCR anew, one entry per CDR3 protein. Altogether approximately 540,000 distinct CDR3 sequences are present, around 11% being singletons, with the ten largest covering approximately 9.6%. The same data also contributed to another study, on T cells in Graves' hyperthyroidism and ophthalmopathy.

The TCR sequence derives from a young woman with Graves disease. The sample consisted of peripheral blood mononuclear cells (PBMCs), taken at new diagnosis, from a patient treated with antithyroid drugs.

CDR3 region: CASSLDFAGGTYEQYF. CDR3 nucleotides: TGCGCCAGCAGCTTGGACTTTGCGGGAGGGACCTACGAGCAGTACTTC. V usage is TRBV5-1 and J usage is TRBJ2-7; 9 bases agree with TRBD2. With 0 bases clipped from V and 2 bases from J, the junction kept 6 bases outside the gene matches. CDR3 length: 16 residues. The germline gives CDR1 SGHRS, CDR2 YFSETQ.